The sequence of this TCR beta chain was determined in a study of blood T cell repertoires in COVID-19. Study information: In each case, the material was cDNA or gDNA derived from T cells, B-cell-depleted T cells, or PBMCs.

The length of the CDR3 is 13 residues. CDR1 and CDR2 from the germline V gene are GTSNPN and SVGIG (reference sequence). Unmatched junction bases numbered 1, after V lost 1 base and J lost 2 bases. Participants spanned ages about 18 to 100 years and resided in about 25 US areas. Allocation to cohorts depended on clinical history reported by the participants. Original processing notes: How many nucleated cells were present was estimated from reference gene primer amplification. Assay used: immunoSEQ multiplex PCR; TCRdb lists only in-frame clones, some missing. That table gives V, J and clone size, and the DNA gave D and trimming. The sample lists over 250,000 clones, roughly 90% occurring once.

Sequences were obtained from PBMCs or T cells enriched from blood (not recorded which). The origin of this receptor is a woman aged 30 to 39 who had recovered from COVID-19. The gene calls are TRBV30 and TRBJ2-7, with TRBD2 matching 8 bases. CDR3 coding DNA: TGTGCCTGGAGTGCTAGCGGGCCCTACGAGCAGTACTTC. Amino acid sequence: CAWSASGPYEQYF.